This T cell receptor beta chain derives from a study of a mutant IDH1 vaccine in newly diagnosed glioma. With regard to this clone: Its specificity is not known. A read error is likely, as this CDR3 ends without the conserved phenylalanine or tryptophan.

Assay: immunoSEQ multiplex PCR; the TCRdb copy retains only in-frame clones and omits some. The table includes approximately 82,000 clones, 75% to 85% detected once. Time point described: week 23, last vaccination. Topical imiquimod was applied with each vaccine dose, which held 300 ug of mutant IDH1 20-mer peptide. The sequenced sample was PBMCs, obtained from a glioma patient whose treatment included an IDH1 peptide vaccine. This TCR was recovered from a man aged 30 to 45 with glioma. Some clones in this sample may be carry-over from other donors' samples.

The CDR3: CASSENRGRGYTL. CDR3 DNA sequence: TGTGCCAGCAGCGAGAACAGGGGACGCGGCTACACCCTC. The V call is TRBV2, the J call TRBJ1-2; the match to TRBD1 covers 7 bases. CDR3 size: 13 residues. V lost 6 bases, J lost 8 bases, and 9 bases stayed unmatched. The germline gives CDR1 SNHLY, CDR2 FYNNEI.